These T cell receptor beta chains were read from a single sample in a study of blood T cell repertoires in COVID-19. The table came from immunoSEQ multiplex PCR; TCRdb's copy has only in-frame clones and leaves some out. The repertoire has approximately 300,000 clones, more than 70% of them found once; the top ten carry about 6.8%. Sample: peripheral blood. The source is a man aged 18 to 29 who had recovered from COVID-19. Both conserved end residues are part of each CDR3. Fields, in order: J gene, D gene, clone size, V gene, CDR3 length, CDR3 DNA, CDR3 protein. A D gene is named only where the DNA matches it firmly. A row's size may be missing; if present it is once, few, many or a size class.

J gene: TRBJ1-2; D gene: TRBD1; clone size: .; V gene: TRBV7-6; CDR3 length: 14; CDR3 DNA: TGTGCCAGCAGCTTAGACGCAGGGGGCTACGGCTACACCTTC; CDR3 protein: CASSLDAGGYGYTF
J gene: TRBJ2-7; D gene: .; clone size: .; V gene: TRBV19; CDR3 length: 14; CDR3 DNA: TGTGCCAGTAGTATTACAGGAATCTCCTACGAGCAGTACTTC; CDR3 protein: CASSITGISYEQYF
J gene: TRBJ2-7; D gene: .; clone size: .; V gene: TRBV6-5; CDR3 length: 14; CDR3 DNA: TGTGCCAGCAGTTACTCACAGGGCGGCAACGAGCAGTACTTC; CDR3 protein: CASSYSQGGNEQYF
J gene: TRBJ2-7; D gene: TRBD2; clone size: few; V gene: TRBV6-5; CDR3 length: 15; CDR3 DNA: TGTGCCAGCAGCTCCGGGACTAGCGGTACCTACGAGCAGTACTTC; CDR3 protein: CASSSGTSGTYEQYF
J gene: TRBJ1-1; D gene: .; clone size: .; V gene: TRBV7-2; CDR3 length: 12; CDR3 DNA: TGTGCCAGCAGCTTCCGAGGTGCCGGAGCTTTCTTT; CDR3 protein: CASSFRGAGAFF
J gene: TRBJ2-3; D gene: TRBD2; clone size: .; V gene: TRBV11-2; CDR3 length: 16; CDR3 DNA: TGTGCCAGCAGCTTGGGGCCCGGGCGGGGGGCAGATACGCAGTATTTT; CDR3 protein: CASSLGPGRGADTQYF
J gene: TRBJ1-3; D gene: .; clone size: .; V gene: TRBV4-3; CDR3 length: 15; CDR3 DNA: TGCGCCAGCAGCCAAGATCGGTTCTCTGGAAACACCATATATTTT; CDR3 protein: CASSQDRFSGNTIYF
J gene: TRBJ2-6; D gene: .; clone size: .; V gene: TRBV5-5; CDR3 length: 14; CDR3 DNA: TGTGCCAGCACCCCGGCGGTTGGGGCCAACGTCCTGACTTTC; CDR3 protein: CASTPAVGANVLTF
J gene: TRBJ1-5; D gene: .; clone size: .; V gene: TRBV28; CDR3 length: 13; CDR3 DNA: TGTGCCAGCAGTTTCAATAGCAATCAGCCCCAGCATTTT; CDR3 protein: CASSFNSNQPQHF
J gene: TRBJ2-1; D gene: TRBD1; clone size: .; V gene: TRBV5-1; CDR3 length: 17; CDR3 DNA: TGCGCCAGCAGCTTATCCGGGACAGGGGGCTCCTACAATGAGCAGTTCTTC; CDR3 protein: CASSLSGTGGSYNEQFF
J gene: TRBJ2-7; D gene: TRBD1; clone size: .; V gene: TRBV5-1; CDR3 length: 14; CDR3 DNA: TGCGCCAGCAGCTACGGACAGGGGAGCAACGAGCAGTACTTC; CDR3 protein: CASSYGQGSNEQYF
J gene: TRBJ2-4; D gene: .; clone size: .; V gene: TRBV19; CDR3 length: 15; CDR3 DNA: TGTGCCAGTAGCCCTATGGAGGGGGCCAAAAACATTCAGTACTTC; CDR3 protein: CASSPMEGAKNIQYF
J gene: TRBJ1-4; D gene: .; clone size: .; V gene: TRBV5-1; CDR3 length: 14; CDR3 DNA: TGCGCCAGCAGCTTGAGGGGAACTAATGAAAAACTGTTTTTT; CDR3 protein: CASSLRGTNEKLFF
J gene: TRBJ1-2; D gene: .; clone size: once; V gene: TRBV14; CDR3 length: 15; CDR3 DNA: TGTGCCAGCAGCCAAGCCGCCGCAGGGCTCTATGGCTACACCTTC; CDR3 protein: CASSQAAAGLYGYTF
J gene: TRBJ2-5; D gene: TRBD2; clone size: .; V gene: TRBV7-6; CDR3 length: 15; CDR3 DNA: TGTGCCAGCAGCCAACTAGCGGGGGGGCAAGAGACCCAGTACTTC; CDR3 protein: CASSQLAGGQETQYF
J gene: TRBJ2-5; D gene: .; clone size: .; V gene: TRBV11-2; CDR3 length: 13; CDR3 DNA: TGTGCCAGCAGCTTAGGAGGTGTAGAGACCCAGTACTTC; CDR3 protein: CASSLGGVETQYF
J gene: TRBJ1-1; D gene: TRBD1; clone size: .; V gene: TRBV12-5; CDR3 length: 15; CDR3 DNA: TGTGCTAGTGGTTTGGAGGACAGGTATAACACTGAAGCTTTCTTT; CDR3 protein: CASGLEDRYNTEAFF
J gene: TRBJ2-7; D gene: TRBD1; clone size: .; V gene: TRBV6-2/TRBV6-3; CDR3 length: 16; CDR3 DNA: TGTGCCAGCAGTCGCACCGGGACAGGGGGCTCGCGCGAGCAGTACTTC; CDR3 protein: CASSRTGTGGSREQYF
J gene: TRBJ2-5; D gene: .; clone size: .; V gene: TRBV3-1/TRBV3-2; CDR3 length: 17; CDR3 DNA: TGTGCCAGCAGCCCGGAGCTAGACTCATACTTACAAGAGACCCAGTACTTC; CDR3 protein: CASSPELDSYLQETQYF
J gene: TRBJ2-1; D gene: TRBD2; clone size: .; V gene: TRBV29-1; CDR3 length: 15; CDR3 DNA: TGCAGCGTTCAGAGGGAGGGCAGCTCCTACAATGAGCAGTTCTTC; CDR3 protein: CSVQREGSSYNEQFF
J gene: TRBJ1-2; D gene: TRBD1; clone size: .; V gene: TRBV5-1; CDR3 length: 15; CDR3 DNA: TGCGCCAGCAGCTGGAAACAGGGGGCGGAATATGGCTACACCTTC; CDR3 protein: CASSWKQGAEYGYTF
J gene: TRBJ2-7; D gene: .; clone size: .; V gene: TRBV18; CDR3 length: 14; CDR3 DNA: TGTGCCAGCTCACCACCGGACAGGAGGGACGAGCAGTACTTC; CDR3 protein: CASSPPDRRDEQYF
J gene: TRBJ2-1; D gene: TRBD2; clone size: .; V gene: TRBV6-4; CDR3 length: 14; CDR3 DNA: TGTGCCAGCAGTGCCCAGCGGGGATTGGATGAGCAGTTCTTC; CDR3 protein: CASSAQRGLDEQFF
J gene: TRBJ1-1; D gene: .; clone size: .; V gene: TRBV20-1; CDR3 length: 10; CDR3 DNA: TGCAGTGCTCGTTACACTGAAGCTTTCTTT; CDR3 protein: CSARYTEAFF
J gene: TRBJ1-2; D gene: .; clone size: .; V gene: TRBV11-1; CDR3 length: 15; CDR3 DNA: TGTGCCAGCAGCCCTTACGGGCAGGGATCCTATGGCTACACCTTC; CDR3 protein: CASSPYGQGSYGYTF
J gene: TRBJ2-1; D gene: TRBD1; clone size: .; V gene: TRBV9; CDR3 length: 16; CDR3 DNA: TGTGCCAGCAGCGGGTACAGGGGGACGTCCTACAATGAGCAGTTCTTC; CDR3 protein: CASSGYRGTSYNEQFF
J gene: TRBJ2-1; D gene: TRBD2; clone size: few; V gene: TRBV19; CDR3 length: 14; CDR3 DNA: TGTGCCAGTAGTAGGACTAGCTTGTGGGGTGAGCAGTTCTTC; CDR3 protein: CASSRTSLWGEQFF
J gene: TRBJ2-1; D gene: TRBD2; clone size: .; V gene: TRBV7-9; CDR3 length: 15; CDR3 DNA: TGTGCCAGCAGCCTCAGTACGGGAGGCTCTAATGAGCAGTTCTTC; CDR3 protein: CASSLSTGGSNEQFF
J gene: TRBJ1-4; D gene: .; clone size: once; V gene: TRBV4-1; CDR3 length: 15; CDR3 DNA: TGCGCCAGCAGCCAAGATCCAGCGGGGGATGAAAAACTGTTTTTT; CDR3 protein: CASSQDPAGDEKLFF
J gene: TRBJ2-2; D gene: .; clone size: .; V gene: TRBV3-1/TRBV3-2; CDR3 length: 15; CDR3 DNA: TGTGCCAGCAGCCCCCCCTCAGGGATCCCCGGGGAGCTGTTTTTT; CDR3 protein: CASSPPSGIPGELFF
J gene: TRBJ2-7; D gene: .; clone size: .; V gene: TRBV6-6; CDR3 length: 15; CDR3 DNA: TGTGCCAGCAGTTCCCGCGAGGGCTCGACCTACGAGCAGTACTTC; CDR3 protein: CASSSREGSTYEQYF
J gene: TRBJ1-2; D gene: .; clone size: once; V gene: TRBV21-1; CDR3 length: 17; CDR3 DNA: TGTGCCAGCAGCAAAGCCGGGGACACTACAAACCTCTATGGCTACACCTTC; CDR3 protein: CASSKAGDTTNLYGYTF
J gene: TRBJ2-7; D gene: TRBD1; clone size: .; V gene: TRBV2; CDR3 length: 15; CDR3 DNA: TGTGCCAGCAGGAGGGACAGACCTTCCACCTACGAGCAGTACTTC; CDR3 protein: CASRRDRPSTYEQYF
J gene: TRBJ2-7; D gene: TRBD2; clone size: once; V gene: TRBV7-2; CDR3 length: 14; CDR3 DNA: TGTGCCAGCATCCCGACTAGCGGGGCCTACGAGCAGTACTTC; CDR3 protein: CASIPTSGAYEQYF
J gene: TRBJ2-3; D gene: TRBD2; clone size: .; V gene: TRBV11-3; CDR3 length: 16; CDR3 DNA: TGTGCCAGCAGCTTAGATGGAGCGGGAGGGACAGATACGCAGTATTTT; CDR3 protein: CASSLDGAGGTDTQYF
J gene: TRBJ1-1; D gene: .; clone size: few; V gene: TRBV6-5; CDR3 length: 14; CDR3 DNA: TGTGCCAGCTCCCCGACCCGAGGGCTCACTGAAGCTTTCTTT; CDR3 protein: CASSPTRGLTEAFF
J gene: TRBJ1-4; D gene: TRBD1; clone size: .; V gene: TRBV5-1; CDR3 length: 15; CDR3 DNA: TGCGCCAGCAGCGAAGGACAGGGAAGTAATGAAAAACTGTTTTTT; CDR3 protein: CASSEGQGSNEKLFF
J gene: TRBJ1-1; D gene: .; clone size: .; V gene: TRBV21-1; CDR3 length: 16; CDR3 DNA: TGTGCCAGCAGCCCCAGGTTTGGACAGATGAACACTGAAGCTTTCTTT; CDR3 protein: CASSPRFGQMNTEAFF
J gene: TRBJ2-2; D gene: TRBD1; clone size: .; V gene: TRBV19; CDR3 length: 14; CDR3 DNA: TGTGCCAGTAGTACGTCAGGGGGTACCGGGGAGCTGTTTTTT; CDR3 protein: CASSTSGGTGELFF
J gene: TRBJ2-2; D gene: TRBD1; clone size: .; V gene: TRBV29-1; CDR3 length: 15; CDR3 DNA: TGCAGCGTTGGTCGGGACAGGGGCTATTCCGGGGAGCTGTTTTTT; CDR3 protein: CSVGRDRGYSGELFF
J gene: TRBJ1-1; D gene: TRBD1; clone size: .; V gene: TRBV6-5; CDR3 length: 14; CDR3 DNA: TGTGCCAGCCGTATGGACAGGGAGAACACTGAAGCTTTCTTT; CDR3 protein: CASRMDRENTEAFF
J gene: TRBJ2-1; D gene: .; clone size: once; V gene: TRBV7-9; CDR3 length: 15; CDR3 DNA: TGTGCCAGCAGCTGGGACAAGAGCTCCTACAATGAGCAGTTCTTC; CDR3 protein: CASSWDKSSYNEQFF
J gene: TRBJ1-1; D gene: TRBD1; clone size: .; V gene: TRBV9; CDR3 length: 14; CDR3 DNA: TGTGCCAGCAGCGTAGAGGTAGGGGGCTCGGGAGCTTTCTTT; CDR3 protein: CASSVEVGGSGAFF
J gene: TRBJ2-3; D gene: .; clone size: .; V gene: TRBV27; CDR3 length: 16; CDR3 DNA: TGTGCCAGCATCAAACTTTTGGGGGCGCTGGCAGATACGCAGTATTTT; CDR3 protein: CASIKLLGALADTQYF
J gene: TRBJ2-4; D gene: TRBD1; clone size: .; V gene: TRBV28; CDR3 length: 14; CDR3 DNA: TGTGCCAGCAGCCAGGGACAGGGGAGGAACATTCAGTACTTC; CDR3 protein: CASSQGQGRNIQYF
J gene: TRBJ2-1; D gene: .; clone size: .; V gene: TRBV20-1; CDR3 length: 11; CDR3 DNA: TGCAGTGCTAGTATGGACTATGAGCAGTTCTTC; CDR3 protein: CSASMDYEQFF
J gene: TRBJ2-6; D gene: .; clone size: .; V gene: TRBV3-1/TRBV3-2; CDR3 length: 20; CDR3 DNA: TGTGCCAGCAGCCAACCCCAGACAGCCACAATCGTCTCTGGGGCCAACGTCCTGACTTTC; CDR3 protein: CASSQPQTATIVSGANVLTF
J gene: TRBJ1-1; D gene: .; clone size: .; V gene: TRBV6-5; CDR3 length: 13; CDR3 DNA: TGTGCCAGCAGTCACGGACGGGGAACTGAAGCTTTCTTT; CDR3 protein: CASSHGRGTEAFF
J gene: TRBJ2-3; D gene: .; clone size: .; V gene: TRBV9; CDR3 length: 15; CDR3 DNA: TGTGCCAGCAGCCCCCGGGGGTTTGGGACAGATACGCAGTATTTT; CDR3 protein: CASSPRGFGTDTQYF
J gene: TRBJ1-2; D gene: .; clone size: .; V gene: TRBV9; CDR3 length: 13; CDR3 DNA: TGTGCCAGCAGTACGGGGGGGATAGGTGGCTACACCTTC; CDR3 protein: CASSTGGIGGYTF
J gene: TRBJ1-2; D gene: TRBD1; clone size: .; V gene: TRBV30; CDR3 length: 16; CDR3 DNA: TGTGCCCTTTGGAAGGGGGACAGGGCGAGCTCCTATGGCTACACCTTC; CDR3 protein: CALWKGDRASSYGYTF
J gene: TRBJ2-3; D gene: TRBD2; clone size: .; V gene: TRBV19; CDR3 length: 14; CDR3 DNA: TGTGCCAGTAGTTCCTCGGGGGGGGCGGATACGCAGTATTTT; CDR3 protein: CASSSSGGADTQYF
J gene: TRBJ2-1; D gene: .; clone size: once; V gene: TRBV9; CDR3 length: 15; CDR3 DNA: TGTGCCAGCAGCGTAAAAGGGGGACCTTTGAATGAGCAGTTCTTC; CDR3 protein: CASSVKGGPLNEQFF
J gene: TRBJ1-2; D gene: TRBD1; clone size: .; V gene: TRBV9; CDR3 length: 16; CDR3 DNA: TGTGCCAGCAGCCATAGATCGGACAGGGAGGACTATGGCTACACCTTC; CDR3 protein: CASSHRSDREDYGYTF